The 2 T cell receptor beta chains listed next were all sequenced from one sample in a study of OX40 agonist ivuxolimab in advanced cancers. TCRdb's table, derived via immunoSEQ multiplex PCR, lists solely in-frame clones and lacks some. The table shows about 76,000 clones, with roughly nine tenths occurring only once. The sample consisted of CD4+ or CD8+ T cells sorted from blood, taken in a trial of the OX40 agonist ivuxolimab. The source is an adult with an advanced solid tumor such as melanoma, head and neck, liver or kidney cancer.

V is TRBV5-5 and J is TRBJ1-1; the D gene is possibly TRBD1 (5 bases). This CDR3 has 15 amino acids. The germline V and J ends were trimmed by 2 bases and 5 bases, with 16 bases remaining between them. The germline V gene has CDR1 SGHKS and CDR2 YYEKEE (reference sequence). The CDR3 nucleotides read TGTGCCAGCAGCTTAAGTGGGCCAGGGAAGACTGAAGCTTTCTTT. Translating it yields CASSLSGPGKTEAFF.

The chain carries TRBV18 and TRBJ1-1; no clear D gene. The CDR3 extends over 14 amino acids. The germline V and J ends were trimmed by 3 bases and 1 base, with 9 bases remaining between them. The germline V gene has CDR1 KGHSH and CDR2 LQKENI. In DNA, the CDR3 is TGTGCCAGCTCACCCGGCAGCCAGAACACTGAAGCTTTCTTT. Its translation is CASSPGSQNTEAFF.